This is a list of T cell receptor beta chains from one sample in a study of CD8 T cells in ankylosing spondylitis. TCRdb reprocessed the 5' RACE reads with MiXCR, giving one entry per CDR3 protein. This table has about 360,000 distinct CDR3 sequences, about 20% appearing once. The sequencing sample was made of blood, either unsorted or a sorted T cell fraction (not recorded which). The receptors originated from a male donor with ankylosing spondylitis or in good health (not recorded which). Both conserved end residues are part of each CDR3. Fields, in order: clone size, J gene, V gene, D gene, CDR3 protein, CDR3 DNA. A D gene is named only where the DNA matches it firmly. Clone size is not always given. Where it is, it says once, few, many or a class for expanded clones.

>few|TRBJ2-5|TRBV5-4|TRBD1
CASSGQGRETQYF
TGTGCCAGCAGCGGACAGGGTAGGGAGACCCAGTACTTC
>.|TRBJ2-7|TRBV28|.
CASSPWAYEQYF
TGTGCCAGCAGCCCTTGGGCCTACGAGCAGTACTTC
>.|TRBJ2-1|TRBV12-3/TRBV12-4|.
CASRWMGGLNEQFF
TGTGCCAGCAGATGGATGGGAGGCCTGAATGAGCAGTTCTTC
>.|TRBJ2-3|TRBV28|.
CASSLLFPASTDTQYF
TGTGCCAGCAGTTTATTGTTCCCAGCCTCCACAGATACGCAGTATTTT
>.|TRBJ2-3|TRBV9|TRBD2
CASSVFGGAGTDTQYF
TGTGCCAGCAGCGTATTCGGGGGGGCAGGGACAGATACGCAGTATTTT
>few|TRBJ2-1|TRBV6-5|.
CASSYSSSEINNEQFF
TGTGCCAGCAGTTACTCGAGTAGTGAGATCAACAATGAGCAGTTCTTC
>.|TRBJ1-1|TRBV12-3/TRBV12-4|.
CASSSGWDTEAFF
TGTGCCAGCAGTTCCGGGTGGGACACTGAAGCTTTCTTT
>few|TRBJ2-7|TRBV10-3|TRBD1
CAISAGQADEQYF
TGTGCCATCAGTGCGGGACAGGCCGACGAGCAGTACTTC
>few|TRBJ2-5|TRBV6-1|.
CASSELPEGETQYF
TGTGCCAGCAGTGAATTACCAGAGGGAGAGACCCAGTACTTC
>few|TRBJ2-7|TRBV7-9|.
CASSLIAPSYEQYF
TGTGCCAGCAGCTTAATAGCCCCCAGCTACGAGCAGTACTTC
>few|TRBJ2-1|TRBV5-5|.
CASSPRGVEQFF
TGTGCCAGCAGCCCCCGAGGGGTTGAGCAGTTCTTC
>.|TRBJ2-1|TRBV7-9|.
CASSMIHGANEQFF
TGTGCCAGCAGCATGATACACGGGGCCAATGAGCAGTTCTTC
>.|TRBJ2-5|TRBV29-1|TRBD1
CSVDWTGNLQETQYF
TGCAGCGTTGATTGGACAGGGAACCTCCAAGAGACCCAGTACTTC
>.|TRBJ2-2|TRBV29-1|TRBD2
CSALGAAGGPATGELFF
TGCAGCGCCCTCGGCGCAGCGGGGGGGCCGGCCACCGGGGAGCTGTTTTTT
>.|TRBJ1-1|TRBV10-3|.
CAISQAAMNTEAFF
TGTGCCATCAGTCAGGCAGCCATGAACACTGAAGCTTTCTTT
>.|TRBJ2-2|TRBV12-3/TRBV12-4|.
CASRSNTGELFF
TGTGCCAGCAGGAGTAACACCGGGGAGCTGTTTTTT
>.|TRBJ1-4|TRBV28|TRBD1
CASSSRQGLATNEKLFF
TGTGCCAGCAGTTCCCGACAGGGGCTGGCAACTAATGAAAAACTGTTTTTT
>.|TRBJ2-2|TRBV6-1|.
CASKTDNTGELFF
TGTGCCAGCAAGACAGATAACACCGGGGAGCTGTTTTTT
>few|TRBJ2-1|TRBV7-9|.
CASSLVRDDSYNEQFF
TGTGCCAGCAGCTTAGTGCGAGACGACTCCTACAATGAGCAGTTCTTC
>.|TRBJ2-1|TRBV6-1|TRBD1
CASSPGDRGYNEQFF
TGTGCCAGCAGCCCGGGGGACAGGGGCTACAATGAGCAGTTCTTC
>.|TRBJ2-5|TRBV28|.
CASSFPEGEETQYF
TGTGCCAGCAGTTTCCCCGAGGGCGAAGAGACCCAGTACTTC
>.|TRBJ2-7|TRBV27|.
CASSLSDKAVYEQYF
TGTGCCAGCAGTTTATCGGACAAAGCGGTCTACGAGCAGTACTTC
>few|TRBJ2-7|TRBV13|.
CASSPQEGAYEQYF
TGTGCCAGCAGCCCCCAGGAGGGAGCCTACGAGCAGTACTTC
>.|TRBJ2-7|TRBV11-2|.
CASSTLDYEQYF
TGTGCCAGCAGCACCCTCGACTACGAGCAGTACTTC
>.|TRBJ2-5|TRBV28|.
CASSARGLAGGETQYF
TGTGCCAGCAGTGCTCGCGGACTAGCAGGGGGGGAGACCCAGTACTTC
>few|TRBJ2-2|TRBV12-3/TRBV12-4|.
CASRGGADNTGELFF
TGTGCCAGCAGGGGCGGGGCCGACAACACCGGGGAGCTGTTTTTT
>.|TRBJ2-7|TRBV20-1|.
CSARGLADYEQYF
TGCAGTGCTAGAGGTTTAGCAGACTACGAGCAGTACTTC
>.|TRBJ2-7|TRBV15|TRBD1
CATSIRDRAYEQYF
TGTGCCACCAGCATACGGGACAGGGCCTACGAGCAGTACTTC
>few|TRBJ2-3|TRBV12-3/TRBV12-4|TRBD2
CASNDPRTSRTQYF
TGTGCCAGCAATGACCCCCGGACTAGTCGAACGCAGTATTTT
>.|TRBJ2-5|TRBV2|.
CASSAQPDTGEETQYF
TGTGCCAGCAGTGCCCAACCCGACACGGGGGAAGAGACCCAGTACTTC
>.|TRBJ2-5|TRBV10-3|.
CAISRRTDQETQYF
TGTGCCATCAGCCGCCGGACAGATCAAGAGACCCAGTACTTC
>few|TRBJ2-7|TRBV5-1|TRBD1
CASSPGTGVGEQYF
TGCGCCAGCAGCCCCGGGACAGGGGTAGGCGAGCAGTACTTC
>few|TRBJ1-1|TRBV6-5|.
CASSYSWAATNTEAFF
TGTGCCAGCAGTTACTCTTGGGCAGCAACGAACACTGAAGCTTTCTTT
>few|TRBJ1-2|TRBV29-1|.
CSVADDYGYTF
TGCAGCGTCGCGGACGACTATGGCTACACCTTC
>.|TRBJ2-6|TRBV4-1|.
CASSYPSSLFSGANVLTF
TGCGCCAGCAGCTATCCCTCCTCCTTGTTCTCTGGGGCCAACGTCCTGACTTTC
>few|TRBJ2-3|TRBV5-1|TRBD2
CASSPQTSGGVGTDTQYF
TGCGCCAGCAGCCCCCAGACTAGCGGGGGGGTTGGCACAGATACGCAGTATTTT
>.|TRBJ2-1|TRBV27|.
CASSFWGGLYNEQFF
TGTGCCAGCAGTTTCTGGGGGGGCCTCTACAATGAGCAGTTCTTC
>few|TRBJ2-3|TRBV28|.
CASSFGDISTDTQYF
TGTGCCAGCAGTTTCGGGGACATTAGCACAGATACGCAGTATTTT
>few|TRBJ2-1|TRBV5-1|.
CASSLAPGREQFF
TGCGCCAGCAGCTTGGCCCCGGGGCGGGAGCAGTTCTTC